Below, one TCR beta chain is given with its context. Its specificity is not known. A quantitative 5'-RACE method, one with molecular barcodes, was used to make TCR beta libraries. TCRdb reanalysed the 5' RACE reads using MiXCR and keeps one entry per CDR3 protein. The profile shows a few hundred thousand distinct CDR3 sequences, roughly 12% of them singletons. This entry belongs to a study of CD8 T cells in ankylosing spondylitis. After removal of 0 bases from V and 5 bases from J, the junction contained 6 bases not matched to a gene. The CDR3 spans 17 residues. Per the germline V gene, CDR1 is MGHRA and CDR2 is YSYEKL. Study-level findings and limits: With a CD8+ phenotype, disease-linked clones were relatively rare in peripheral blood. Significant enrichment of disease-linked clones was reported in matched ankylosing spondylitis synovial fluid. Among TCR beta sequences, a motif of eight highly homologous variants appeared characteristic of ankylosing spondylitis blood. Certain motif variants had earlier appeared in reactive arthritis synovial fluid and blood.

The genes are TRBV4-1 and TRBJ2-5; 13 nucleotides line up with TRBD2. Sample: blood, either unsorted or a sorted T cell fraction (not recorded which). This sequence was found in a male donor with ankylosing spondylitis. The CDR3 spells CASSQESGLAGVETQYF. The CDR3 region has the DNA TGCGCCAGCAGCCAAGAATCCGGACTAGCGGGAGTTGAGACCCAGTACTTC.